This T cell receptor (beta chain) stems from a study of chemoradiotherapy in HPV16-positive cancers. Study overall: Candidate HPV-specific clones and shared TCR motifs came from a couple of HPV16-positive patients. Whole-study results and caveats: Non-HPV-specific T cells did not expand in tumors during treatment, whereas candidate HPV-specific clones and E7-related motifs did.

Comments on this clone: Its antigen is unknown.

Assay used: immunoSEQ multiplex PCR; TCRdb lists only in-frame clones, some missing. Of roughly 6,200 clones in the sample, 65% to 90% were seen once. Germline V gene sequence: CDR1 SGHVS, CDR2 FNYEAQ. This CDR3 is built from 17 residues. V gave up 1 base and J gave up 4 bases; unmatched junction bases: 10. The sequence derives from a human donor with HPV-associated anogenital cancer. Source: tumor tissue, taken from a patient who underwent chemoradiotherapy. J is TRBJ2-1 and V is TRBV7-6; the match to TRBD1 covers 7 bases. CDR3 in DNA: TGTGCCAGCAGCTTAGTTTCCGGGACAGTAAGATACAATGAGCAGTTCTTC. Residues: CASSLVSGTVRYNEQFF.